This TCR beta chain was observed in a study of CD8+ T cells in alopecia areata. Study summary: Oral tofacitinib, 5 to 10 mg twice daily, was given in an open-label trial. Severity scoring for treated patients was based on the percentage of affected scalp area.

The sequencing template was cDNA reverse transcribed from extracted RNA. Repertoires were generated with immunoSEQ multiplex PCR, while TCRdb's copy carries only in-frame clones and drops some. The sample shows about 150,000 clones, roughly two thirds of them seen only once. On this clone itself: Antigen unknown.

Points from the study as a whole: Tofacitinib significantly brought down scalp clonality and expanded CD8+ clones among top 100.

Treatment of the sample: oral pan-JAK inhibitor, 5-10 mg twice daily. Lesional scalp punch biopsies and peripheral blood were collected from alopecia areata patients. This CDR3 region has 15 residues. Germline CDR1 and CDR2: GTSNPN and SVGIG (reference sequence). Trimming cost V 0 bases and J 2 bases, with 8 bases left between them. This clonotype was sampled from a human donor with alopecia areata. The source material was CD4+ T cells sorted from blood, sampled at week 4, from a patient treated with tofacitinib. This rearrangement joins TRBV30 to TRBJ2-6; no clear D. CDR3 residues: CAWSVRGAGANVLTF. For the CDR3, the DNA is TGTGCCTGGAGTGTACGTGGCGCTGGGGCCAACGTCCTGACTTTC. Together with reference TRBV30 and TRBJ2-6, the CDR3 gives the full variable domain: SQTIHQWPATLVQPVGSPLSLECTVEGTSNPNLYWYRQAAGRGLQLLFYSVGIGQISSEVPQNLSASRPQDRQFILSSKKLLLSDSGFYLCAWSVRGAGANVLTFGAGSRLTVL.